These T cell receptor beta chains were read from a single sample in a study of shared clonotypes between healthy human individuals. Profiled with immunoSEQ multiplex PCR; TCRdb holds only in-frame clones, not every one. The table lists about 730,000 clones, 72% of them singletons. Sequencing was carried out using memory CD4+ T cells sorted from blood. Receptors were obtained from a woman between 25 and 40 years old in good health. The CDR3 runs from the conserved cysteine through the conserved F or W. Fields, in order: J gene, V gene, clone size, D gene, CDR3 protein, CDR3 DNA. The D gene is left open where the match is weak. Size tells how often a clone was seen (once, few, many) or the class of an expanded clone, and some rows leave it out.

TRBJ2-2,TRBV7-7,few,TRBD1,CASSLRRDSGELFF,TGTGCCAGCAGCTTGAGACGGGACAGCGGGGAGCTGTTTTTT
TRBJ1-2,TRBV10-3,-,TRBD1,CAISDPGTVYGYTF,TGTGCCATCAGTGACCCCGGGACAGTCTATGGCTACACCTTC
TRBJ2-6,TRBV6-1,-,-,CASSEGQLYSGANVLTF,TGTGCCAGCAGTGAAGGACAGCTATACTCTGGGGCCAACGTCCTGACTTTC
TRBJ1-1,TRBV19,many,-,CASSIEGLMNTEAFF,TGTGCCAGTAGTATAGAGGGATTGATGAACACTGAAGCTTTCTTT
TRBJ1-1,TRBV7-9,-,-,CASSLRGSGTEAFF,TGTGCCAGCAGCCTCAGGGGAAGCGGCACTGAAGCTTTCTTT
TRBJ2-6,TRBV27,-,-,CASSFWGPGANVLTF,TGTGCCAGCAGTTTTTGGGGGCCTGGGGCCAACGTCCTGACTTTC
TRBJ2-1,TRBV5-1,-,-,CASSSGRASLAYNEQFF,TGCGCCAGCAGCTCGGGACGGGCATCGTTGGCTTACAATGAGCAGTTCTTC
TRBJ2-1,TRBV30,few,-,CAWSVRGAGNEQFF,TGTGCCTGGAGTGTACGAGGGGCTGGAAATGAGCAGTTCTTC
TRBJ1-1,TRBV27,-,TRBD1,CASSSGQGAVTEAFF,TGTGCCAGCAGTTCCGGACAGGGGGCCGTCACTGAAGCTTTCTTT
TRBJ1-4,TRBV25-1,few,-,CASSDLDTPGEKLFF,TGTGCCAGCAGTGACCTTGATACGCCCGGTGAAAAACTGTTTTTT
TRBJ2-5,TRBV29-1,-,-,CSVEITGLLGETQYF,TGCAGCGTTGAAATCACAGGGCTGCTGGGAGAGACCCAGTACTTC
TRBJ1-2,TRBV5-1,-,TRBD1,CASSPGQGILGYTF,TGCGCCAGCAGCCCGGGACAGGGGATCCTGGGCTACACCTTC
TRBJ2-7,TRBV2,-,TRBD1,CASSLGQALSYEQYF,TGTGCCAGCAGTCTTGGACAGGCCCTCTCCTACGAGCAGTACTTC
TRBJ2-1,TRBV5-1,-,TRBD1,CASSKDRVDYNEQFF,TGCGCCAGCAGCAAAGACAGGGTGGACTACAATGAGCAGTTCTTC
TRBJ2-1,TRBV20-1,-,-,CSAGRYQQFF,TGCAGTGCCGGAAGGTATCAGCAGTTCTTC
TRBJ2-5,TRBV6-5,-,-,CASSYRDFQETQYF,TGTGCCAGCAGTTATCGGGACTTTCAAGAGACCCAGTACTTC
TRBJ2-5,TRBV5-1,-,-,CASSQSQETQYF,TGCGCCAGCAGCCAATCCCAAGAGACCCAGTACTTC
TRBJ2-5,TRBV19,-,TRBD1,CASSIGLGQGRVEQYF,TGTGCCAGTAGTATAGGACTGGGACAGGGACGGGTTGAGCAGTACTTC
TRBJ1-4,TRBV19,-,-,CASSRATGFEKLFF,TGTGCCAGCTCCAGGGCTACAGGATTTGAAAAACTGTTTTTT
TRBJ1-4,TRBV7-9,few,TRBD1,CASSLRTGGRNEKLFF,TGTGCCAGCAGCTTACGGACAGGGGGCCGTAATGAAAAACTGTTTTTT
TRBJ1-2,TRBV10-3,-,-,CAISESPGRLSYGYTF,TGTGCCATCAGTGAGTCCCCGGGTCGACTGAGCTATGGCTACACCTTC
TRBJ2-7,TRBV5-1,-,TRBD2,CASSQTNSGSVDEQYF,TGCGCCAGCAGCCAAACCAATAGCGGGAGTGTCGACGAGCAGTACTTC
TRBJ2-2,TRBV19,-,TRBD2,CASRRLAGVRAGELFF,TGTGCCAGTAGGAGACTAGCGGGAGTTCGTGCCGGGGAGCTGTTTTTT
TRBJ2-7,TRBV4-2,-,TRBD2,CASSSRAGREGYEQYF,TGTGCCAGCAGCTCCCGGGCAGGGCGGGAGGGCTACGAGCAGTACTTC
TRBJ2-1,TRBV4-2,-,TRBD2,CASSQAGTSGYNEQFF,TGTGCCAGCAGCCAAGCTGGGACTAGCGGATACAATGAGCAGTTCTTC
TRBJ2-1,TRBV9,-,-,CASSVGQGLPPEQFF,TGTGCCAGCAGCGTAGGGCAGGGGCTCCCTCCTGAGCAGTTCTTC
TRBJ1-6,TRBV6-4,-,-,CATRAQADSPLHF,TGTGCCACCCGTGCACAGGCCGATTCACCCCTCCACTTT
TRBJ2-3,TRBV18,-,-,CASSSTDTQYF,TGTGCCAGCTCATCCACAGATACGCAGTATTTT
TRBJ2-7,TRBV28,once,-,CASTRGTAGYEQYF,TGTGCCAGCACTAGAGGGACTGCAGGCTACGAGCAGTACTTC
TRBJ2-2,TRBV7-3,-,TRBD1,CASSLRATGTGLTGELFF,TGTGCCAGCAGCTTAAGAGCCACCGGGACAGGGTTAACCGGGGAGCTGTTTTTT
TRBJ2-1,TRBV5-4,-,-,CASSLAGAYNEQFF,TGTGCCAGCAGCTTGGCGGGAGCCTACAATGAGCAGTTCTTC
TRBJ1-1,TRBV12-5,-,-,CASATRNTEAFF,TGTGCTAGTGCCACCCGGAACACTGAAGCTTTCTTT
TRBJ2-7,TRBV7-2,-,-,CASSSGHYEQYF,TGTGCCAGCAGCTCCGGACACTACGAGCAGTACTTC
TRBJ1-5,TRBV28,-,-,CASSFPGLGNQPQHF,TGTGCCAGCAGTTTCCCGGGACTTGGCAATCAGCCCCAGCATTTT
TRBJ2-3,TRBV11-2,once,-,CASSPGPSTDTQYF,TGTGCCAGCAGCCCAGGTCCTAGCACAGATACGCAGTATTTT
TRBJ2-1,TRBV15,-,TRBD2,CATSRDPSTGLAYNEQFF,TGTGCCACCAGCAGAGATCCCTCCACGGGACTAGCTTACAATGAGCAGTTCTTC
TRBJ2-5,TRBV5-4,-,-,CASSSQSGETQYF,TGTGCCAGCAGCTCTCAATCCGGGGAGACCCAGTACTTC
TRBJ2-7,TRBV28,-,-,CASSFPAGGAYEQYF,TGTGCCAGCAGTTTCCCAGCAGGGGGGGCCTACGAGCAGTACTTC
TRBJ2-3,TRBV5-1,-,TRBD2,CASSLVGLAGAYF,TGCGCCAGCAGCTTGGTGGGACTAGCGGGCGCGTATTTT
TRBJ1-5,TRBV5-5,-,-,CASSGGPDSNQPQHF,TGTGCCAGCAGCGGGGGCCCTGATAGCAATCAGCCCCAGCATTTT
TRBJ2-1,TRBV19,many,-,CASSIQGEGTRQFF,TGTGCCAGTAGTATCCAGGGAGAGGGCACTCGGCAGTTCTTC
TRBJ1-5,TRBV27,medium-sized,-,CASSPQLGQNNQPQHF,TGTGCCAGCAGTCCCCAGCTCGGACAGAACAATCAGCCCCAGCATTTT
TRBJ1-1,TRBV19,-,-,CASSTSGLTEAFF,TGTGCCAGTAGTACGTCGGGACTCACTGAAGCTTTCTTT
TRBJ2-5,TRBV18,once,-,CASSPVYPPGLKKETQYF,TGTGCCAGCTCACCTGTTTATCCACCGGGACTCAAAAAAGAGACCCAGTACTTC
TRBJ2-2,TRBV11-2,-,TRBD2,CASRRLAGGPSGELFF,TGTGCCAGCAGACGACTAGCGGGAGGGCCAAGCGGGGAGCTGTTTTTT
TRBJ1-5,TRBV2,-,-,CASSENTGSQPQHF,TGTGCCAGCAGTGAAAATACAGGGTCCCAGCCCCAGCATTTT
TRBJ2-3,TRBV27,-,TRBD2,CASSSRGGWTDTQYF,TGTGCCAGCTCATCCCGGGGGGGCTGGACAGATACGCAGTATTTT
TRBJ2-1,TRBV5-4,-,TRBD1,CASSEETGGPIF,TGTGCCAGCAGCGAAGAGACAGGGGGGCCCATCTTC
TRBJ1-1,TRBV6-5,-,-,CASSWGRATEAFF,TGTGCCAGCAGCTGGGGCAGGGCCACTGAAGCTTTCTTT
TRBJ2-5,TRBV9,-,-,CASSGHDDQMGETQYF,TGTGCCAGCAGCGGCCACGACGATCAGATGGGTGAGACCCAGTACTTC
TRBJ2-7,TRBV29-1,-,-,CSVGTRKGYEQYF,TGCAGCGTAGGGACAAGGAAGGGCTACGAGCAGTACTTC
TRBJ1-5,TRBV6-5,-,-,CASSLDGYQPQHF,TGTGCCAGCAGCTTGGACGGTTATCAGCCCCAGCATTTT
TRBJ2-1,TRBV5-1,once,-,CASSLASSSYNEQFF,TGCGCCAGCAGCTTGGCGTCGAGCTCCTACAATGAGCAGTTCTTC
TRBJ1-5,TRBV6-5,-,-,CASRGGGNQPQHF,TGTGCCAGCAGAGGTGGGGGAAATCAGCCCCAGCATTTT
TRBJ2-3,TRBV25-1,-,-,CASSVTRTDTQYF,TGTGCCAGCAGTGTAACGAGGACAGATACGCAGTATTTT
TRBJ1-1,TRBV5-6,-,-,CASSARTEGIEAFF,TGTGCCAGCAGCGCCAGGACAGAAGGTATTGAAGCTTTCTTT
TRBJ2-1,TRBV25-1,few,TRBD2,CASSDAPTSRKQFF,TGTGCCAGCAGTGACGCCCCGACTAGCCGGAAGCAGTTCTTC
TRBJ2-2,TRBV19,few,-,CATKQGGGSGLIGELFF,TGTGCCACCAAACAGGGAGGGGGGTCTGGGCTTATCGGGGAGCTGTTTTTT
TRBJ2-7,TRBV19,-,TRBD1,CASSRDRTYEQYF,TGTGCCAGTAGCCGGGACAGGACTTACGAGCAGTACTTC